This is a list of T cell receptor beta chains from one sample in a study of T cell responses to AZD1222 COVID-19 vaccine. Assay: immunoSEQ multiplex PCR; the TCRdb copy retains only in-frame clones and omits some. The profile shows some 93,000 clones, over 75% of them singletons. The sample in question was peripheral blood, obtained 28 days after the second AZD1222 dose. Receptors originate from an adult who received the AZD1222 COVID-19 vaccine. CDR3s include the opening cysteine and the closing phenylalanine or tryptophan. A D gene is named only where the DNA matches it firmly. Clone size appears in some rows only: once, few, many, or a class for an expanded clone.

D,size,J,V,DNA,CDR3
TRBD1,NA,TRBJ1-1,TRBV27,TGTGCCAGCAGTATGGGACAGCATGAAGCTTTCTTT,CASSMGQHEAFF
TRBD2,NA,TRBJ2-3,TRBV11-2,TGTGCCAGCAGCTCCTTCTTGACTAGCGGCACAGATACGCAGTATTTT,CASSSFLTSGTDTQYF
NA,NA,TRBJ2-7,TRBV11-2,TGTGCCAGCAGCCCCTGGGCTCTCTTGACCACCTACGAGCAGTACTTC,CASSPWALLTTYEQYF
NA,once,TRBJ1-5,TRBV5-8,TGTGCCAGCAGCTCGTATAGCAATCAGCCCCAGCATTTT,CASSSYSNQPQHF
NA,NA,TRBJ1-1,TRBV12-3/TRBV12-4,TGTGCCAGCAGTTTTGGATACGGCACTGAAGCTTTCTTT,CASSFGYGTEAFF
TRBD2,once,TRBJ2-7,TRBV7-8,TGTGCCAGCAGCCTCCTAGCGGGAGGTTCCGAGCAGTACTTC,CASSLLAGGSEQYF
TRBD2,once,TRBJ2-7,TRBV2,TGTGCCAGCAGTGAAGCGGGCGGGGGTTACTACGAGCAGTACTTC,CASSEAGGGYYEQYF
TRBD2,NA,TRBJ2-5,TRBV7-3,TGTGCCAGCAGTGAGACTAGCGGGCCACAAGAGACCCAGTACTTC,CASSETSGPQETQYF
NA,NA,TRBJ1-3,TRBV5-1,TGCGCCAGCAGCTTGGGGGGCAGGGTCTCCTCTGGAAACACCATATATTTT,CASSLGGRVSSGNTIYF
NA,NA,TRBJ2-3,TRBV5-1,TGCGCCAGCAGCTGGGGAGACCCTAGCACAGATACGCAGTATTTT,CASSWGDPSTDTQYF
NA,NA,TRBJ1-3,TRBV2,TGTGCCAGCACTGAGAATGAGGGGGGCACCATATATTTT,CASTENEGGTIYF
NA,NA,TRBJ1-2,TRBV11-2,TGTGCCAGCAGCTTAGGAGGGATAGGCTACACCTTC,CASSLGGIGYTF
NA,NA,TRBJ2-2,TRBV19,TGTGCCAGTAGTATAGAAGCGGAGAACACCGGGGAGCTGTTTTTT,CASSIEAENTGELFF
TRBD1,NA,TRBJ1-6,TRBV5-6,TGTGCCAGCAGCTCGGGACAGTTTAATTCACCCCTCCACTTT,CASSSGQFNSPLHF
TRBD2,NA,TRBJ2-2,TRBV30,TGTGCCTGGAGTGTCGAGCGGGGGAACACCGGGGAGCTGTTTTTT,CAWSVERGNTGELFF
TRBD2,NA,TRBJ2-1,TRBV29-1,TGCAGCGTTAGCGGGGGATCTTACAATGAGCAGTTCTTC,CSVSGGSYNEQFF
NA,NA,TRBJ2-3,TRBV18,TGTGCCAGCTCACCACTTCAACAGCATACGCAGTATTTT,CASSPLQQHTQYF
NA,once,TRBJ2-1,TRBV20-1,TGCAGTGCTAGTATCGGGGGCAATGAGCAGTTCTTC,CSASIGGNEQFF
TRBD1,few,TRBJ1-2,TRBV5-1,TGCGCCAGCAGCTTGACACAGGGGCGAGGCTACACCTTC,CASSLTQGRGYTF
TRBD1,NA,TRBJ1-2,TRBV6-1,TGTGCCAGCAGTGCCTTGGGGACAGGGGGCCAATCGGGTGGCTACACCTTC,CASSALGTGGQSGGYTF
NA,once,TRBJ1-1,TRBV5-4,TGTGCCAGCAGCTTAATACGATCCAACACTGAAGCTTTCTTT,CASSLIRSNTEAFF
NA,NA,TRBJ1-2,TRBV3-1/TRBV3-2,TGTGCCAGCAGCCTAAGCCCCCTAACACAGGGACCCTATGGCTACACCTTC,CASSLSPLTQGPYGYTF
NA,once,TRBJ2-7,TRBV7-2,TGTGCCAGCAGCTTTCTTCAGCCGCTCTCCTACGAGCAGTACTTC,CASSFLQPLSYEQYF
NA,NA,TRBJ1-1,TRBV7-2,TGTGCCAGCGGATTTTATAGTACTCCCCCATCTGAAGCTTTCTTT,CASGFYSTPPSEAFF
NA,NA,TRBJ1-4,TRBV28,TGTGCCAGCAGTCCACAGGGTACGGGGAATGAAAAACTGTTTTTT,CASSPQGTGNEKLFF
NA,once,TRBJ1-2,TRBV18,TGTGCCAGCTCACCAGGGCAGGGAAACTATGGCTACACCTTC,CASSPGQGNYGYTF